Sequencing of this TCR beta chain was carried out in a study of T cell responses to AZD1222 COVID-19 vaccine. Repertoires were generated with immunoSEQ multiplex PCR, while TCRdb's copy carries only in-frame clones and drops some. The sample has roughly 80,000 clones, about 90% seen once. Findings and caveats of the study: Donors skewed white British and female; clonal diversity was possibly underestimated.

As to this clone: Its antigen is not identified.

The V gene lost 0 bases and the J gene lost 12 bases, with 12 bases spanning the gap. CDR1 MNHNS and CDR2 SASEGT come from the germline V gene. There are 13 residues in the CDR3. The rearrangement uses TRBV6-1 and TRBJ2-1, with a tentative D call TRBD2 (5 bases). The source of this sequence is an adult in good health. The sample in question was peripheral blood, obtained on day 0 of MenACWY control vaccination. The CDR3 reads CASSEARVASQFF. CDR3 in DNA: TGTGCCAGCAGTGAAGCGCGGGTAGCGTCGCAGTTCTTC.